This T cell receptor (beta chain) was recovered during a study of blood T cell repertoires in COVID-19. On the study more broadly: Acute-phase and convalescent COVID-19 samples originated in the United States, Italy and Spain. PBMCs, B-cell-depleted T cells, or T cells provided the cDNA or gDNA that made up the material.

After removal of 4 bases from V and 3 bases from J, the junction contained 8 bases not matched to a gene. The CDR3 is 15 amino acids. Germline CDR1 SGDLS, CDR2 YYNGEE. As originally analysed: Cell counts per sample came from amplifying reference gene primers. Measured with immunoSEQ multiplex PCR; TCRdb has only the in-frame clones, and not every one. The V and J calls and clone size were taken over from that table, and D and trimming were inferred from the DNA. The table has under 300,000 clones, more than 65% seen once. This TCR derives from a woman aged 40 to 50 with active or convalescent COVID-19. Material for sequencing was peripheral blood. The chain links TRBV9 to TRBJ2-7, with 9 bases identical to TRBD1. The CDR3 DNA sequence: TGTGCCAGCAGCCCCCGTGGGACAGGGCTCTACGAGCAGTACTTC. Translation gives CASSPRGTGLYEQYF.